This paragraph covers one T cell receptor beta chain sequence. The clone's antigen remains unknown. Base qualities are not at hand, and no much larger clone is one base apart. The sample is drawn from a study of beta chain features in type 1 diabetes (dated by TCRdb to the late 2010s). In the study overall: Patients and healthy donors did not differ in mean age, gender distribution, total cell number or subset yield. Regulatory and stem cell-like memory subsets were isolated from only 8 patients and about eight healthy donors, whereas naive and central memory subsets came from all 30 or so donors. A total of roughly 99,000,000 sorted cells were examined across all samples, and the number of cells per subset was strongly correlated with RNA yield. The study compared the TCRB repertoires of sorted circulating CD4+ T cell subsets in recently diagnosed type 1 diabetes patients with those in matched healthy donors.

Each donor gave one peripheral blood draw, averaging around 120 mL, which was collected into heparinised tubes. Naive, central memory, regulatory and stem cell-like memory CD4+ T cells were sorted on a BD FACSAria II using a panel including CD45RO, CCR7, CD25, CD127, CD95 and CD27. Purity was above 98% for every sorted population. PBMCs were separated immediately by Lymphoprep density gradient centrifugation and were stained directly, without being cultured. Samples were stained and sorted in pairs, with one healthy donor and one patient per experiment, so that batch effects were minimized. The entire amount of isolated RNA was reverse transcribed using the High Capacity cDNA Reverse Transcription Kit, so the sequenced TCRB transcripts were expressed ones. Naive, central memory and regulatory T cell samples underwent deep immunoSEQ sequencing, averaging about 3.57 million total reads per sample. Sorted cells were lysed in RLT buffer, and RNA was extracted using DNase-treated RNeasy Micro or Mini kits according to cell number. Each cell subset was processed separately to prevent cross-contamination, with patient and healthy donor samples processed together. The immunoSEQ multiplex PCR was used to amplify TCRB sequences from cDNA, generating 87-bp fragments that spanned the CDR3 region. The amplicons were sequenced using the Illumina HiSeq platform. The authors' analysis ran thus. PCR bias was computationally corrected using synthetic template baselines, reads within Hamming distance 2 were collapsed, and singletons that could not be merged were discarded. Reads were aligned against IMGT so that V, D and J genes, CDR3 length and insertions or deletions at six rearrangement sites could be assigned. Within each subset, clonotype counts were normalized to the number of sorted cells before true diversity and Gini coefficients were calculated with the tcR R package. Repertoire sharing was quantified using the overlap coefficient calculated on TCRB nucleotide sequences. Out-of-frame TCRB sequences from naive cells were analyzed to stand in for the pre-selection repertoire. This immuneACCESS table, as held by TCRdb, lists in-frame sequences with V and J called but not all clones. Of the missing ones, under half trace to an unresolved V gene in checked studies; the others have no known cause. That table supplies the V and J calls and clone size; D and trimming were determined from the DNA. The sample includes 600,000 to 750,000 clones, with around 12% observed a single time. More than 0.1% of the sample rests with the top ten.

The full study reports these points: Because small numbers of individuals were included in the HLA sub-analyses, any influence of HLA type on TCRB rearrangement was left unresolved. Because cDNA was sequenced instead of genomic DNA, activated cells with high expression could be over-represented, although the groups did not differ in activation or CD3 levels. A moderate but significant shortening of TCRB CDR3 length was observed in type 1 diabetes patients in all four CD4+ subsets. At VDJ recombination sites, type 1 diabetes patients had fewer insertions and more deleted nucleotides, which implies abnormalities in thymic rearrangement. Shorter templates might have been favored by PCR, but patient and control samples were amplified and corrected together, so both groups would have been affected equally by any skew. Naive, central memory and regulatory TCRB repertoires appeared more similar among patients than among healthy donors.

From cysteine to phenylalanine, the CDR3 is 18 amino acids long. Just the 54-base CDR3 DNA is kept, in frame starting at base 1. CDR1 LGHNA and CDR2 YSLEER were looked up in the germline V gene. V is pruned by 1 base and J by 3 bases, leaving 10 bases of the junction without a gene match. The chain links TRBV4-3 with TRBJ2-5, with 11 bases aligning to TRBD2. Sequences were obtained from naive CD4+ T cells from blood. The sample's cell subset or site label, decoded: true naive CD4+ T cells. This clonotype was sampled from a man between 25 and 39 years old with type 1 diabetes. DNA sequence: TGCGCCAGCAGCCAAGCCCCGCCTAGCGGGGGGCCAGAAGAGACCCAGTACTTC. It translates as CASSQAPPSGGPEETQYF.